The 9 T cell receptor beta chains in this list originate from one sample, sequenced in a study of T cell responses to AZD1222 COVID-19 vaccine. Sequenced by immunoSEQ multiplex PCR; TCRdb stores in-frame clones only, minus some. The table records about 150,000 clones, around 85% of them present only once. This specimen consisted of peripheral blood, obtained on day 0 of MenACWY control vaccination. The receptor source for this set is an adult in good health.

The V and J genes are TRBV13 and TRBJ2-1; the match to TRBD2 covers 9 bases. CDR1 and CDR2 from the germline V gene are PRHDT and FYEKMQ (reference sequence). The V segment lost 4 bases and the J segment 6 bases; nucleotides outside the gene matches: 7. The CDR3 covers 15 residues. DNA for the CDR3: TGTGCCAGCAGCTCCGACTCGCGGGGGGGCAATGAGCAGTTCTTC. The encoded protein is CASSSDSRGGNEQFF.

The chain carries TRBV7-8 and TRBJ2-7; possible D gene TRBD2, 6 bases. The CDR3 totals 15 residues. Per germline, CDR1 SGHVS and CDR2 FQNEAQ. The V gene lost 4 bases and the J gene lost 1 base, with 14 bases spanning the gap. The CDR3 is CASSSGGWSSYEQYV. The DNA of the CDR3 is TGTGCCAGCAGCTCCGGGGGATGGAGTTCCTACGAGCAGTACGTC.

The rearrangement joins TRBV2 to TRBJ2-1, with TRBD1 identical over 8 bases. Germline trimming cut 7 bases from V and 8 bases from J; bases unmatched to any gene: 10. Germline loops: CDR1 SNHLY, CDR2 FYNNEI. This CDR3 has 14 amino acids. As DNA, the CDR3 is TGTGCCAGCAACCCTACCTGGACAGGGTATGAGCAGTTCTTC. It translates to CASNPTWTGYEQFF.

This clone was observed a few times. DNA of the CDR3: TGTGCCAGCAGCGTAGGGAGGGGGTCGGGCGATGAGCAGTTCTTC. Encoded protein: CASSVGRGSGDEQFF. The rearrangement joins TRBV9 to TRBJ2-1; D may match TRBD1 or TRBD2 (6 bases each). V was cut by 0 bases and J by 8 bases, with 15 bases left in between. The CDR3 totals 15 residues. The germline V gene encodes CDR1 SGDLS and CDR2 YYNGEE.

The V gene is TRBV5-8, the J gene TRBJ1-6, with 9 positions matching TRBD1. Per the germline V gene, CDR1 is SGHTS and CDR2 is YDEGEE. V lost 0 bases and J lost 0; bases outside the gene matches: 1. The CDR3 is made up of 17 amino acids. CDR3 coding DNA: TGTGCCAGCAGCTTGGTGACAGGGGGCTCCTATAATTCACCCCTCCACTTT. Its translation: CASSLVTGGSYNSPLHF. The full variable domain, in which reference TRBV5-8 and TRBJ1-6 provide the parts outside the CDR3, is EAGVTQSPTHLIKTRGQQATLRCSPISGHTSVYWYQQALGLGLQFLLWYDEGEERNRGNFPPRFSGRQFPNYSSELNVNALELEDSALYLCASSLVTGGSYNSPLHFGNGTRLTVT.

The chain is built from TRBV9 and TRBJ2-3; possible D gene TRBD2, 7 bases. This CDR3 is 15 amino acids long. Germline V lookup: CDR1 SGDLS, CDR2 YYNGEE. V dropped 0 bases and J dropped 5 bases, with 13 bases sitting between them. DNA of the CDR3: TGTGCCAGCAGCGTAGTGGGGGGGCAGAGAGATACGCAGTATTTT. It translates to CASSVVGGQRDTQYF.

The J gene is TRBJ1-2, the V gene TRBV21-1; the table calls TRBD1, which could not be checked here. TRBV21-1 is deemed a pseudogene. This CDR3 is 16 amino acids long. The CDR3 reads CASSKPDRMTNYGYTF. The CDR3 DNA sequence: TGTGCCAGCAGCAAACCGGACAGGATGACTAACTATGGCTACACCTTC.

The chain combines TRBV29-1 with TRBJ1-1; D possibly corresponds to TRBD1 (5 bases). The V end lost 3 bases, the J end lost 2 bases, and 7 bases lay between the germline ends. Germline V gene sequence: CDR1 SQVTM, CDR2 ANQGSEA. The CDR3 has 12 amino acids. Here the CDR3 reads CSVDRANTEAFF. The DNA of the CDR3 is TGCAGCGTTGACAGGGCCAACACTGAAGCTTTCTTT. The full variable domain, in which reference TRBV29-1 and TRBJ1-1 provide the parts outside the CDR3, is SAVISQKPSRDICQRGTSLTIQCQVDSQVTMMFWYRQQPGQSLTLIATANQGSEATYESGFVIDKFPISRPNLTFSTLTVSNMSPEDSSIYLCSVDRANTEAFFGQGTRLTVV.

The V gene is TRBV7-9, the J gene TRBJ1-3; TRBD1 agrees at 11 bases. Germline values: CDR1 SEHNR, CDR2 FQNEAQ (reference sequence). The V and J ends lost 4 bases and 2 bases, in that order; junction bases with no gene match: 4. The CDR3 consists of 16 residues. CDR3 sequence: CASSSTDRGPGNTIYF. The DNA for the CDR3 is TGTGCCAGCAGCTCAACGGACAGGGGGCCTGGAAACACCATATATTTT.